Shown below are 20 T cell receptor beta chains from a single sample sequenced in a study of OX40 agonist ivuxolimab in advanced cancers. Measured with immunoSEQ multiplex PCR; TCRdb has only the in-frame clones, and not every one. Among 68,000 or so clones listed, approximately 89% were seen once. The sample here was CD4+ or CD8+ T cells sorted from blood, taken in a trial of the OX40 agonist ivuxolimab. All receptors come from an adult with an advanced solid tumor such as melanoma, head and neck, liver or kidney cancer.

The chain links TRBV5-1 to TRBJ2-1, with unresolved D. V dropped 3 bases and J dropped 9 bases, with 7 bases sitting between them. Germline V lookup: CDR1 SGHRS, CDR2 YFSETQ. CDR3 length equals 11 residues. The CDR3 region has the DNA TGCGCCAGCAGCTCGGACGGTGAGCAGTTCTTC. This translates into CASSSDGEQFF.

The DNA of the CDR3 is TGTGCCAGCAGCCCTAGCGGAACGAACACCGGGGAGCTGTTTTTT. Its translation is CASSPSGTNTGELFF. This chain links TRBV9 with TRBJ2-2; TRBD2 agrees at 7 bases. Per germline, CDR1 SGDLS and CDR2 YYNGEE. The CDR3 is 15 residues long. V lost 4 bases to trimming and J lost 0 bases; unmatched junction nucleotides: 3. The full variable domain, with the rest looked up from reference TRBV9 and TRBJ2-2, is DSGVTQTPKHLITATGQRVTLRCSPRSGDLSVYWYQQSLDQGLQFLIQYYNGEERAKGNILERFSAQQFPDLHSELNLSSLELGDSALYFCASSPSGTNTGELFFGEGSRLTVL.

The V call is TRBV18, the J call TRBJ2-2, with TRBD1 matching over 9 bases. This CDR3 is built from 17 residues. J lost 2 bases, V lost 4 bases, and 8 bases had no gene match. Germline CDR1 is KGHSH and CDR2 is LQKENI. CDR3 amino acids: CASSLQGANLNTGELFF. CDR3 in DNA: TGTGCCAGCTCACTACAGGGGGCCAATCTCAACACCGGGGAGCTGTTTTTT.

V and J are TRBV5-6 and TRBJ2-3, with 7 bases fitting TRBD2. The CDR3 totals 19 residues. Unmatched junction bases numbered 20, after V lost 5 bases and J lost 2 bases. Germline V gene lookup returns CDR1 SGHDT and CDR2 YYEEEE. The CDR3 sequence: CASSPDGLTAGLITDTQYF. For the CDR3, the DNA is TGTGCCAGCAGTCCCGACGGACTAACAGCGGGGCTAATCACAGATACGCAGTATTTT.

The rearrangement joins TRBV4-2 to TRBJ2-1; D remains unclear. The CDR3 covers 13 residues. Deletions cut 1 base from V and 8 bases from J, with 9 bases between. CDR1 LGHNA and CDR2 YNFKEQ come from the germline V gene. DNA of the CDR3: TGTGCCAGCAGCCAAGTTGTGGGCGATGAGCAGTTCTTC. It encodes CASSQVVGDEQFF.

This rearrangement joins TRBV19 to TRBJ1-4; TRBD1 might be the D (5 bases). Per germline, CDR1 LNHDA and CDR2 SQIVND (reference sequence). The CDR3 covers 15 residues. Trimming shortened V by 4 bases and J by 6 bases, and 15 bases separated the two germline ends. CDR3 region: CASSSGTATHEKLFF. In DNA form, the CDR3 reads TGTGCCAGTAGTAGCGGGACGGCCACGCATGAAAAACTGTTTTTT.

The J gene is TRBJ2-1, the V gene TRBV7-8, with 13 nucleotides matching TRBD2. After removal of 4 bases from V and 7 bases from J, the junction contained 13 bases not matched to a gene. Germline CDR1 is SGHVS and CDR2 is FQNEAQ. The CDR3 totals 18 residues. As DNA, the CDR3 is TGTGCCAGCAGCTACCGGGGGCGGACTAGCGGGAGAGGGAATGAGCAGTTCTTC. It translates to CASSYRGRTSGRGNEQFF.

As to this clone: The germline gene is not matched at one end of the junction; a read error may be the cause. Distinct nucleotide sequences in the sample also encode this CDR3. This rearrangement joins TRBV5-3 to TRBJ2-5; D is unclear. TRBV5-3 is noted as an ORF with a role that remains uncertain. The CDR3 loop spans 12 amino acids. CDR3 protein: CARSLLRETQYF. DNA for the CDR3: TGCGCCAGAAGCTTGTTGCGCGAGACCCAGTACTTC.

The V gene is TRBV5-6, the J gene TRBJ1-2, with a tentative D call TRBD1 (5 bases). Trimming removed 3 bases at V and 4 bases at J, with 10 bases between. Germline values: CDR1 SGHDT, CDR2 YYEEEE. The CDR3 sequence is 13 residues long. CDR3 in DNA: TGTGCCAGCAGCTCTAGCGGGGCCTATGGCTACACCTTC. Translated, it gives CASSSSGAYGYTF.

This chain uses TRBV5-6 with TRBJ2-3, with D unresolved. Trimming removed 2 bases from V and 0 bases from J, with 4 bases in between. The germline CDR1 and CDR2 sequences are SGHDT and YYEEEE. The CDR3 totals 13 residues. The CDR3 reads CASSFSSTDTQYF. The CDR3 DNA is TGTGCCAGCAGCTTTTCGAGCACAGATACGCAGTATTTT.

The genes are TRBV18 and TRBJ1-1, with unresolved D. This CDR3 region has 15 residues. V was clipped by 5 bases and J by 4 bases, with 17 bases between them. Per germline, CDR1 KGHSH and CDR2 LQKENI. In nucleotides, the CDR3 is TGTGCCAGCTCATCGGGATCAATTGACGGCACTGAAGCTTTCTTT. Translation: CASSSGSIDGTEAFF.

V gene TRBV11-2 combines with J gene TRBJ2-7; 8 bases map to TRBD1. This CDR3 comprises 16 residues. The germline V gene has CDR1 SGHAT and CDR2 FQNNGV. The trim removed 5 bases at V and 3 bases at J, leaving 12 bases unmatched. The CDR3 loop reads CASSPNRGQAGYEQYF. The CDR3, as DNA: TGTGCCAGCAGCCCCAACCGGGGACAGGCAGGCTACGAGCAGTACTTC.

The chain recombines TRBV11-3 with TRBJ2-5; 7 bases line up with TRBD1. The CDR3 has 13 residues. The trim removed 3 bases at V and 11 bases at J, leaving 9 bases unmatched. Germline V gene lookup returns CDR1 SGHNT and CDR2 YENEEA. The CDR3 sequence is CASSFGTAGEQYF. The CDR3, as DNA: TGTGCCAGCAGCTTCGGGACAGCAGGAGAGCAGTACTTC.

The rearrangement uses TRBV6-5 and TRBJ1-2, with TRBD1 matching 8 bases. CDR1 is MNHEY, CDR2 SVGAGI, per germline. There are 15 residues in the CDR3. V was pared by 2 bases and J by 4 bases, with 6 bases of the junction left unmatched. This CDR3 is CASSYATGVGYGYTF. CDR3 DNA: TGTGCCAGCAGTTACGCGACAGGGGTTGGCTATGGCTACACCTTC.

This clone was seen a single time. The rearrangement links TRBV19 to TRBJ2-2; D is undetermined. The V end was cut by 0 bases, the J end by 2 bases, with 13 bases between. This CDR3 contains 17 residues. The germline CDR1 and CDR2 sequences are LNHDA and SQIVND (reference sequence). The chain's CDR3 is CASSIDPVPGNTGELFF. CDR3 DNA: TGTGCCAGTAGTATAGATCCAGTCCCTGGAAACACCGGGGAGCTGTTTTTT.

The genes are TRBV30 and TRBJ2-7; possible D gene TRBD1, 6 bases. Trimming stripped 4 bases from V and 2 bases from J, with 15 bases between. The CDR3 runs 14 residues. From germline, CDR1 is GTSNPN and CDR2 SVGIG (reference sequence). As DNA, the CDR3 is TGTGCCTGGACCTCAGGGACAAGAACCTACGAGCAGTACTTC. Translated, it gives CAWTSGTRTYEQYF.

The chain employs TRBV7-6 and TRBJ2-2, with D unresolved. The CDR3 totals 14 residues. From germline, CDR1 is SGHVS and CDR2 FNYEAQ. V lost 5 bases and J 2 bases, leaving 9 bases between the germline ends. The CDR3 nucleotides read TGTGCCAGCAGCCCTCGGGTCAACACCGGGGAGCTGTTTTTT. This codes for CASSPRVNTGELFF.

CDR3 amino acids: CASSHPQEEPQHF. In DNA form, the CDR3 reads TGCGCCAGCAGCCACCCGCAGGAGGAGCCCCAGCATTTT. The chain recombines TRBV4-1 with TRBJ1-5; D not resolved. The CDR3 sequence is 13 residues long. Germline V gene sequence: CDR1 MGHRA, CDR2 YSYEKL. Trimming pared 3 bases from V and 8 bases from J, leaving 11 bases between.

The rearrangement uses TRBV9 and TRBJ1-6, with D possibly matching TRBD1 (6 bases). Trimming stripped 1 base from V and 8 bases from J, with 13 bases between. The CDR3 is made up of 15 amino acids. The germline gives CDR1 SGDLS, CDR2 YYNGEE. This CDR3 is CASSVLGGGDSPLHF. In DNA form, the CDR3 reads TGTGCCAGCAGCGTATTGGGGGGCGGGGATTCACCCCTCCACTTT.

The rearrangement links TRBV18 to TRBJ1-1, with D maybe TRBD1 (6 bases). CDR3 length: 13 amino acids. V dropped 5 bases and J dropped 7 bases, with 14 bases sitting between them. Germline lookup yields CDR1 KGHSH and CDR2 LQKENI. In DNA form, the CDR3 reads TGTGCCAGCTCATCCGGACAGCAACTTGAAGCTTTCTTT. This translates into CASSSGQQLEAFF.